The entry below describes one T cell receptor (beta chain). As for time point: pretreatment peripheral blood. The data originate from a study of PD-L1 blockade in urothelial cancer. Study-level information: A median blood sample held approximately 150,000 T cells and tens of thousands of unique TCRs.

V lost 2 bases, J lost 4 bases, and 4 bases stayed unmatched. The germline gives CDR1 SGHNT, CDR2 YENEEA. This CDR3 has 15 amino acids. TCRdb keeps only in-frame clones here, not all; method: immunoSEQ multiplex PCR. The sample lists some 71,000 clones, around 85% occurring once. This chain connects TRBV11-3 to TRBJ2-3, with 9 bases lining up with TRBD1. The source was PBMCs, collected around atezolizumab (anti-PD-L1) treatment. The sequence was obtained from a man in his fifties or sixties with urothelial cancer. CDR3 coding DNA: TGTGCCAGCAGCTTACTGGGACAGGGACCAGATACGCAGTATTTT. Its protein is CASSLLGQGPDTQYF.